The T cell receptor beta chain under discussion was sequenced for a study of blood T cell repertoires in COVID-19. For the study at large: Samples taken during acute and convalescent COVID-19 were collected in the United States, Italy and Spain. T cells, B-cell-depleted T cells, or PBMCs supplied cDNA or gDNA.

Assay: immunoSEQ multiplex PCR; the TCRdb copy retains only in-frame clones and omits some. The table has fewer than 250,000 clones, nearly 90% seen once. Allocation to cohorts depended on clinical history reported by the participants. This TCR was sampled from a young man who had been exposed to COVID-19. The material sequenced was PBMCs or T cells enriched from blood (not recorded which).

DNA for the CDR3: TGCGCCAGCAGCCAAGAGACAGGGAGTGGAAACACCATATATTTT. This codes for CASSQETGSGNTIYF. V gene TRBV4-1 combines with J gene TRBJ1-3, with TRBD1 matching over 7 bases. There are 15 residues in the CDR3. CDR1 is MGHRA and CDR2 is YSYEKL in the germline V gene. J lost 3 bases, V lost 0 bases, and 2 bases had no gene match.